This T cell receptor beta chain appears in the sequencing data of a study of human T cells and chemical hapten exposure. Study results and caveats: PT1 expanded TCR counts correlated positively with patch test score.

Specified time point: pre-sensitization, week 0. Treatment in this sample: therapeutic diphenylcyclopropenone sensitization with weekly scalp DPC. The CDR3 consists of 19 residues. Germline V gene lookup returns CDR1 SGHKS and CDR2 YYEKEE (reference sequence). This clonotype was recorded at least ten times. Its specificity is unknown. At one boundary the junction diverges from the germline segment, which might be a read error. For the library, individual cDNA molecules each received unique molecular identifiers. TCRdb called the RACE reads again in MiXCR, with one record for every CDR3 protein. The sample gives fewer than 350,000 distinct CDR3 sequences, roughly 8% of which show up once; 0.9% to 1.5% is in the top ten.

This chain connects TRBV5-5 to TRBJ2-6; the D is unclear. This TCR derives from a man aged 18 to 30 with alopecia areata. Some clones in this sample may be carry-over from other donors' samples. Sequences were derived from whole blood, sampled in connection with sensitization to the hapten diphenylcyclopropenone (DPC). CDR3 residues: CASTLDVAYPHSGANVLTF. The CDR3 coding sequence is TGTGCCAGCACCTTGGACGTTGCTTATCCCCACTCTGGGGCCAACGTCCTGACTTTC.